Following are 26 T cell receptor beta chains from one sample sequenced in a study of radiation and T cells in renal cell carcinoma. Time point given: blood 4 weeks post-SBRT, at nephrectomy. This sample's treatment: 15 Gy SBRT to primary tumor, nephrectomy 4 weeks later. TCRdb's table, derived via immunoSEQ multiplex PCR, lists solely in-frame clones and lacks some. In the table there are 50,000 to 65,000 clones, over 65% of which are singletons. Material: blood, obtained from a patient whose treatment included radiotherapy and nephrectomy. Receptor source: a man aged 55 to 70 with renal cell carcinoma.

This chain connects TRBV7-9 to TRBJ2-7, with a tentative D call TRBD2 (5 bases). Germline V gene data show CDR1 as SEHNR and CDR2 as FQNEAQ (reference sequence). V was pared by 5 bases and J by 7 bases, with 15 bases between. The CDR3 spans 13 residues. This chain's CDR3 is CASSALGEREQYF. CDR3 nucleotides: TGTGCCAGCAGCGCTCTCGGGGAGAGGGAGCAGTACTTC. Full variable domain (outside the CDR3, taken from reference TRBV7-9 and TRBJ2-7): DTGVSQNPRHKITKRGQNVTFRCDPISEHNRLYWYRQTLGQGPEFLTYFQNEAQLEKSRLLSDRFSAERPKGSFSTLEIQRTEQGDSAMYLCASSALGEREQYFGPGTRLTVT.

The V and J genes are TRBV19 and TRBJ2-7; D may be TRBD1 (8 bases). CDR1 is LNHDA, CDR2 SQIVND, per germline (reference sequence). This CDR3 is built from 16 residues. The V gene lost 4 bases and the J gene lost 2 bases, with 18 bases spanning the gap. The CDR3 loop is CASSTSGGGGAYEQYF. CDR3 DNA sequence: TGTGCCAGTAGTACTTCAGGGGGCGGGGGAGCCTACGAGCAGTACTTC.

The chain combines TRBV7-2 with TRBJ2-7; 11 bases are a match to TRBD2. V shed 5 bases, J shed 2 bases, and the junction held 2 bases outside the gene matches. The germline gives CDR1 SGHTA, CDR2 FQGNSA. This CDR3 contains 14 residues. The CDR3 coding sequence is TGTGCCAGCAGCGTGACTAGCGGGACCTACGAGCAGTACTTC. It encodes CASSVTSGTYEQYF.

This chain connects TRBV6-5 to TRBJ2-1; the D gene could be TRBD1 or TRBD2 (6 bases each). Germline CDR1 reads MNHEY; CDR2 reads SVGAGI. V was clipped by 2 bases and J by 10 bases, with 18 bases between them. The CDR3 covers 15 residues. The CDR3 nucleotides read TGTGCCAGCAGTTACGGGGGGACATCATCCCGCGAGCAGTTCTTC. Residues: CASSYGGTSSREQFF.

V and J are TRBV30 and TRBJ2-5; no firm D call. The CDR3 sequence is 13 residues long. V lost 0 bases and J 4 bases, leaving 9 bases between the germline ends. CDR1 GTSNPN and CDR2 SVGIG come from the germline V gene (reference sequence). The CDR3 is CAWSVHGVETQYF. The CDR3 coding sequence is TGTGCCTGGAGTGTACATGGGGTAGAGACCCAGTACTTC.

J is TRBJ1-1 and V is TRBV29-1, with 8 bases fitting TRBD1. This CDR3 contains 14 residues. V was clipped by 6 bases and J by 1 base; unmatched bases: 7. Germline CDR1 reads SQVTM; CDR2 reads ANQGSEA. The CDR3 region is CSVPLQGGNTEAFF. CDR3 nucleotide sequence: TGCAGCGTGCCGCTACAGGGGGGGAACACTGAAGCTTTCTTT.

The rearrangement links TRBV6-5 to TRBJ2-1; unclear D gene. Trimming left V 8 bases short and J 1 base short, with 3 bases between. Germline V CDR1 and CDR2: MNHEY, SVGAGI. The CDR3 length is 11 residues. CDR3 sequence reads: CASRSYNEQFF. CDR3 nucleotide sequence: TGTGCCAGCCGGTCCTACAATGAGCAGTTCTTC.

The V gene is TRBV5-1, the J gene TRBJ2-1, with D perhaps TRBD2 (5 bases). CDR1 and CDR2 from the germline V gene are SGHRS and YFSETQ. V lost 0 bases and J lost 1, with 14 bases in between. The CDR3 totals 17 residues. The CDR3 DNA follows: TGCGCCAGCAGCTTGGGGGTGGGGAGAGGGTCCTACAATGAGCAGTTCTTC. Protein product: CASSLGVGRGSYNEQFF.

The chain couples TRBV11-2 to TRBJ2-7; possible D gene TRBD2, 6 bases. The CDR3 covers 16 residues. The germline CDR1 and CDR2 sequences are SGHAT and FQNNGV. Deletions cut 6 bases from V and 0 bases from J, with 18 bases between. The CDR3 spells CASSPLGGPHSYEQYV. The CDR3 DNA reads as TGTGCCAGCAGTCCCCTCGGAGGGCCTCACTCCTACGAGCAGTACGTC.

The chain recombines TRBV7-6 with TRBJ2-2; D gene ambiguous. Germline CDR1 is SGHVS and CDR2 is FNYEAQ. The V gene lost 5 bases and the J gene lost 0 bases, with 16 bases spanning the gap. The CDR3 is 17 amino acids. The CDR3 DNA follows: TGTGCCAGCAGCCAAACAGACTTGTTCGCGAACACCGGGGAGCTGTTTTTT. It is translated as CASSQTDLFANTGELFF.

V and J are TRBV30 and TRBJ1-6; D possibly corresponds to TRBD1 (5 bases). Trimming stripped 3 bases from V and 11 bases from J, with 17 bases between. Germline V lookup: CDR1 GTSNPN, CDR2 SVGIG (reference sequence). The CDR3 runs 14 residues. CDR3: CAWRFTGETAPLHF. In DNA, the CDR3 is TGTGCCTGGAGATTTACAGGTGAAACGGCACCCCTCCACTTT. The complete variable domain, with remaining parts taken from reference TRBV30 and TRBJ1-6, reads SQTIHQWPATLVQPVGSPLSLECTVEGTSNPNLYWYRQAAGRGLQLLFYSVGIGQISSEVPQNLSASRPQDRQFILSSKKLLLSDSGFYLCAWRFTGETAPLHFGNGTRLTVT.

The rearrangement links TRBV7-9 to TRBJ1-3; D may be TRBD1 (6 bases). The CDR3 is made up of 17 amino acids. V was cut by 4 bases and J by 3 bases, with 19 bases left in between. Germline V gives CDR1 SEHNR, CDR2 FQNEAQ (reference sequence). CDR3 in DNA: TGTGCCAGCAGCTCGGGACACGACTCTTCTCTTGGAAACACCATATATTTT. Its protein is CASSSGHDSSLGNTIYF.

The chain uses TRBV10-3 and TRBJ1-2; D call uncertain. The CDR3 sequence is 14 residues long. Looked up from germline, CDR1 is ENHRY and CDR2 is SYGVKD. Trimming left V 7 bases short and J 8 bases short, with 20 bases between. The CDR3 nucleotides read TGTGCCATCACCCCCCTTCAGGAGTCAGGCGGCTACACCTTC. Translating gives CAITPLQESGGYTF.

This rearrangement joins TRBV9 to TRBJ2-2, with D hard to call. The CDR3 runs 15 residues. V was trimmed by 3 bases and J by 5 bases, leaving 14 bases between them. Germline values: CDR1 SGDLS, CDR2 YYNGEE. CDR3 region: CASSAVRVGTGELFF. The CDR3 DNA is TGTGCCAGCAGCGCCGTAAGGGTTGGGACCGGGGAGCTGTTTTTT.

The rearrangement uses TRBV27 and TRBJ1-5; D call uncertain. CDR1 and CDR2 from the germline V gene are MNHEY and SMNVEV (reference sequence). This CDR3 is 15 amino acids long. V gave up 4 bases and J gave up 3 bases, with 13 bases separating them. CDR3 sequence reads: CASSSWTGNNQPQHF. In DNA, the CDR3 is TGTGCCAGCAGTTCATGGACGGGGAACAATCAGCCCCAGCATTTT.

The chain couples TRBV2 to TRBJ1-2; a weak D match, TRBD1 (5 bases). Trimming removed 7 bases at V and 8 bases at J, with 20 bases between. CDR1 is SNHLY, CDR2 FYNNEI, per germline. CDR3 size: 14 residues. This chain's CDR3 is CASKKDGGLRGYTF. CDR3 sequence (DNA): TGTGCCAGCAAGAAGGACGGGGGACTCCGGGGCTACACCTTC. Looking up the rest from reference TRBV2 and TRBJ1-2 gives the full variable domain: EPEVTQTPSHQVTQMGQEVILRCVPISNHLYFYWYRQILGQKVEFLVSFYNNEISEKSEIFDDQFSVERPDGSNFTLKIRSTKLEDSAMYFCASKKDGGLRGYTFGSGTRLTVV.

This clone was observed a few times. This chain connects TRBV2 to TRBJ2-1; TRBD1 might be the D (5 bases). Germline assignment: CDR1 SNHLY and CDR2 FYNNEI. This CDR3 contains 12 residues. With 4 bases removed from V and 8 bases from J, the gap between germline ends came to 9 bases. CDR3 region: CASSVLGDEQFF. The CDR3 region has the DNA TGTGCCAGCAGTGTCCTAGGGGATGAGCAGTTCTTC.

The V gene is TRBV10-2, the J gene TRBJ2-1; 12 bases are shared with TRBD2. J lost 6 bases, V lost 6 bases, and 3 bases had no gene match. Germline-derived CDR1 and CDR2 are WSHSY and SAAADI. This CDR3 spans 14 amino acids. CDR3 in amino acids: CASSLAGGVNEQFF. In nucleotides, the CDR3 is TGCGCCAGCAGCCTAGCGGGGGGGGTCAATGAGCAGTTCTTC.

The chain is built from TRBV2 and TRBJ2-2; 7 bases line up with TRBD2. The CDR3 loop spans 20 amino acids. Looked up from germline, CDR1 is SNHLY and CDR2 is FYNNEI. V was clipped by 6 bases and J by 6 bases; unmatched bases: 25. The CDR3 sequence is CASREPLLGTGRGSAGELFF. CDR3 sequence (DNA): TGTGCCAGCAGGGAACCCTTGTTAGGTACCGGTCGCGGGAGCGCCGGGGAGCTGTTTTTT.

This clone has a handful of counts. CDR3 residues: CASSIQSGQGNTGELFF. DNA for the CDR3: TGTGCCAGTAGTATTCAATCCGGGCAGGGGAACACCGGGGAGCTGTTTTTT. The genes are TRBV19 and TRBJ2-2; D perhaps matches TRBD1 (5 bases). The CDR3 sequence is 17 residues long. Germline V gene data show CDR1 as LNHDA and CDR2 as SQIVND (reference sequence). The V and J ends lost 3 bases and 1 base respectively, with 15 bases between them.

This clone appeared a few times. The rearrangement joins TRBV5-4 to TRBJ2-7; weak D call: TRBD2 (6 bases). The germline V gene encodes CDR1 SGHNT and CDR2 YYREEE (reference sequence). The length of the CDR3 is 15 residues. V shed 4 bases and J shed 2 bases, with 16 bases lying between them. The CDR3 DNA sequence: TGTGCCAGCAGCCCGGGGGATCCAGGAACCTACGAGCAGTACTTC. It encodes CASSPGDPGTYEQYF.

The chain has TRBV6-6 and TRBJ2-3; D may be TRBD2 (5 bases). The length of the CDR3 is 14 residues. CDR1 and CDR2 from the germline V gene are MNHNY and SVGAGI (reference sequence). The V and J ends lost 5 bases and 3 bases respectively, with 12 bases between them. CDR3 in DNA: TGTGCCAGCAGTGACACCCGGGGAACAGATACGCAGTATTTT. This codes for CASSDTRGTDTQYF.

This clone showed up just once. The chain carries TRBV30 and TRBJ2-2; no firm D call. Trimming took 0 bases from V and 10 from J, leaving 6 bases between them. From germline, CDR1 is GTSNPN and CDR2 SVGIG (reference sequence). CDR3 length equals 11 residues. The CDR3 DNA reads TGTGCCTGGAGTGTTCTTGTGGAGCTGTTTTTT. This codes for CAWSVLVELFF. The variable domain in full, completed from reference TRBV30 and TRBJ2-2, reads SQTIHQWPATLVQPVGSPLSLECTVEGTSNPNLYWYRQAAGRGLQLLFYSVGIGQISSEVPQNLSASRPQDRQFILSSKKLLLSDSGFYLCAWSVLVELFFGEGSRLTVL.

This clone was found a few times. The V call is TRBV7-2, the J call TRBJ2-1; the D gene could be TRBD1 or TRBD2 (5 bases each). Germline values: CDR1 SGHTA, CDR2 FQGNSA. With 2 bases removed from V and 8 bases from J, the gap between germline ends came to 16 bases. The CDR3 is made up of 15 amino acids. DNA of the CDR3: TGTGCCAGCAGCTTAAGGGGACCCAGCAGGGATGAGCAGTTCTTC. Translation gives CASSLRGPSRDEQFF.

The gene calls are TRBV5-1 and TRBJ1-6; D might be TRBD1 (5 bases). The germline V gene encodes CDR1 SGHRS and CDR2 YFSETQ. The CDR3 spans 15 residues. Deletions cut 5 bases from V and 3 bases from J, with 12 bases between. As DNA, the CDR3 is TGCGCCAGCAGTTTAGGACAAGTCTATAATTCACCCCTCCACTTT. Its protein product is CASSLGQVYNSPLHF.

In its sample, this clone was seen once. The chain uses TRBV4-3 and TRBJ1-4; D is unresolved. Germline CDR1 reads LGHNA; CDR2 reads YSLEER. The V end lost 0 bases, the J end lost 5 bases, and 7 bases lay between the germline ends. This CDR3 has 14 amino acids. The CDR3, as DNA: TGCGCCAGCAGCCAAGAACGGCGGAATGAAAAACTGTTTTTT. It is translated as CASSQERRNEKLFF.